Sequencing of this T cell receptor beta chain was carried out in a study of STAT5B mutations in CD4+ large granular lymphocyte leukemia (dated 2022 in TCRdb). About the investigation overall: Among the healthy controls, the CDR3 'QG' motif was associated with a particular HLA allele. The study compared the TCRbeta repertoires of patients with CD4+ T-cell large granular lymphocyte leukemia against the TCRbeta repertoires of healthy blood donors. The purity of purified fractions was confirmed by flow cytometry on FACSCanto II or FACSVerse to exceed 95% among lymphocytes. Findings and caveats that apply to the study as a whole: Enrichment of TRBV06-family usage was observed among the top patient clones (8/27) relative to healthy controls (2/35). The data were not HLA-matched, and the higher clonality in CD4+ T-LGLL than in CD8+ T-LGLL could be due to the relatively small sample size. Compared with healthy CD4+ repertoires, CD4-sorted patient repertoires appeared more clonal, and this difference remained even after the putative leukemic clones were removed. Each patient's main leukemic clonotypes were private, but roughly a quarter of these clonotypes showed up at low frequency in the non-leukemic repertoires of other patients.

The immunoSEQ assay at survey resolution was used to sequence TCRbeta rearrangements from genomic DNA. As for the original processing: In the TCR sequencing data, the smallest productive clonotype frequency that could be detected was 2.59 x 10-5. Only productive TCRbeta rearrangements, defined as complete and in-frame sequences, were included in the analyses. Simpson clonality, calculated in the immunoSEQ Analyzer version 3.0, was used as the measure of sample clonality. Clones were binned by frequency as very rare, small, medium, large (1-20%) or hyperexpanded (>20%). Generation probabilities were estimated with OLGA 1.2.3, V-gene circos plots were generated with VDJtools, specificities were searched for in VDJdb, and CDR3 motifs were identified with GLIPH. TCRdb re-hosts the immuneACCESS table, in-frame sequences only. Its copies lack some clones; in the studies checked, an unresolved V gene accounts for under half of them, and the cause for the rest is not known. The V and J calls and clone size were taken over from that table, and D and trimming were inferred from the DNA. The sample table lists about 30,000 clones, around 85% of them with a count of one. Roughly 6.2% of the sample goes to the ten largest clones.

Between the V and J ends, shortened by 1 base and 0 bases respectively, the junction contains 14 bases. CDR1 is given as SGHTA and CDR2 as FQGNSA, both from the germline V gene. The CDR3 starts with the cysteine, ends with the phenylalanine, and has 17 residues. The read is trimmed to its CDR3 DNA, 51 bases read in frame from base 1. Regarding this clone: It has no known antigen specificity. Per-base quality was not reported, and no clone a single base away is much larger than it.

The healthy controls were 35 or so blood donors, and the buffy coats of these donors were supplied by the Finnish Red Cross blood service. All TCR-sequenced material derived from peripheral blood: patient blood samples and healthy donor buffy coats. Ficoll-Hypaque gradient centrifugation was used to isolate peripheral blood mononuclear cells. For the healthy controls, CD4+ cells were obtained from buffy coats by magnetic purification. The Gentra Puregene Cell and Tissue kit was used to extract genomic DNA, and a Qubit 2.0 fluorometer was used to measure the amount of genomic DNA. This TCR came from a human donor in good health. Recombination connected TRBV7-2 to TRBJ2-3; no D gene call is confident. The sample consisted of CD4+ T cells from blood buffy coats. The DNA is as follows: TGTGCCAGCAGCTTAGAGGTTGGCGGCTCTAGCACAGATACGCAGTATTTT. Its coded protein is CASSLEVGGSSTDTQYF.